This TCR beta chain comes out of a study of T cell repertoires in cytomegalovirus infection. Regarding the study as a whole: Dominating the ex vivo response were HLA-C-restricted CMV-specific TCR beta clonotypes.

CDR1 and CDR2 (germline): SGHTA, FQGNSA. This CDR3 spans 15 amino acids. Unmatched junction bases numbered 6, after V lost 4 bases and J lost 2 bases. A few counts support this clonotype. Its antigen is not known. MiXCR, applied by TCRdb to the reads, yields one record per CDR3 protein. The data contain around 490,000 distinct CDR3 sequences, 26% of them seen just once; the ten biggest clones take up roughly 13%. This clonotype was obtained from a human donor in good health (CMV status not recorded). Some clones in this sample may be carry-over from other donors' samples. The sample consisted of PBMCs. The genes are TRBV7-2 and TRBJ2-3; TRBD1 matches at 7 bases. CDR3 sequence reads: CASSSGQPYTDTQYF. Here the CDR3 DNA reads TGTGCCAGCAGCTCGGGACAGCCATACACAGATACGCAGTATTTT.